The text below deals with one TCR beta chain. Its specificity is unknown. Multiplex touch-down PCR with TRB-A/B primers amplified rearranged V-D-J TRB sequences. One entry per CDR3 protein results from TCRdb running MiXCR on the multiplex PCR reads. The table records about 4,900 distinct CDR3 sequences, around 42% of them present only once. This CDR3 region has 14 residues. The germline gives CDR1 MRHNA, CDR2 SNTAGT. V lost 2 bases and J 6 bases, leaving 11 bases between the germline ends. This sample was taken from a study of T cell repertoires in aging, cancer and after chemotherapy. Study-wide background: Donor ages fell into six groups from 30 or younger up to 70 or older. Study-level results: Compared with age-matched healthy donors, untreated hematological or solid cancer patients showed higher blood TCR clonality.

TCR beta rearrangements were amplified from peripheral blood genomic DNA. This rearrangement joins TRBV6-4 to TRBJ2-1; D may be TRBD1 or TRBD2 (6 bases each). The receptor was isolated from a human donor in good health. Input material: blood. The CDR3 nucleotides are TGTGCCAGCAGTGACCTCGAGGGGGGCAATGAGCAGTTCTTC. It yields the protein CASSDLEGGNEQFF.